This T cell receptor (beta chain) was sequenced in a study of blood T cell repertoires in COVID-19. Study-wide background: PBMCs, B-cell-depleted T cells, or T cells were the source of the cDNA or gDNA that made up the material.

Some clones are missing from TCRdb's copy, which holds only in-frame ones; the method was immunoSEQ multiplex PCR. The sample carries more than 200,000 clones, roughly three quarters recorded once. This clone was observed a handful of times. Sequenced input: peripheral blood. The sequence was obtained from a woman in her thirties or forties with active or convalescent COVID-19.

The CDR3 DNA is TGTGCCAGCCGAGATGGGGAGTCACCCCTCCACTTT. Encoded protein: CASRDGESPLHF. This chain links TRBV6-5 with TRBJ1-6, with D unresolved. Germline V gene lookup returns CDR1 MNHEY and CDR2 SVGAGI. The CDR3 length is 12 residues. V was cut by 8 bases and J by 10 bases, with 12 bases left in between.